The following is a TCR beta chain sequence with its context. What this receptor recognizes is not known. No base-level quality is on record; no much larger clone is a single base apart. To demonstrate the VDJtools post-analysis software, the study profiled TCR beta repertoires from the peripheral blood of 13 young patients with multiple sclerosis. Multiple sclerosis patients were children and adolescents aged about 6 to 16 years. Libraries were prepared through PCR. Sequencing relied on an Illumina HiSeq 2500. Unique molecular identifiers were incorporated into TCR beta cDNA libraries to reduce PCR and sequencing biases. Some 500,000 cDNA molecules were obtained for every 1 to 10 million input T cells, so each molecule roughly corresponded to one T cell. The patient libraries were prepared and sequenced with the same protocol used for the earlier healthy control dataset. Samples belonging to the same batch were prepared together, multiplexed and sequenced on a shared HiSeq lane. Under the source paper's analysis protocol: MIGEC handled the raw barcoded reads, throwing out single-read molecular identifier groups before consensus assembly and CDR3 extraction. VDJtools was used for post-analysis of the clonotype tables, and diversity was normalized by down-sampling every dataset to the size of the smallest sample. In repertoire overlap clustering, CDR3 amino acid sequences, but not nucleotide sequences, were matched to correct batch-related cross-sample contamination. TCRdb reran the public reads through fastp at Q25 and MiXCR, keeping productive beta chains. Every entry covers one CDR3 protein and lists the most common genes and DNA from its rows. None of the V and J calls come from the authors' own analysis; TCRdb made them. For this sample the table gives a few hundred thousand distinct CDR3 sequences, of which nearly 45% were detected only once. Over 10% of the sample is in the top ten clones.

This sample was included in a study of post-analysis software for immune sequencing data (dated by TCRdb to between 2014 and 2017). Regarding the research as a whole: Relapsing-remitting, secondary progressive and progressive-relapsing multiple sclerosis were recorded as disease courses, and subtype annotation was lacking for some patients. A subset of samples was prepared in parallel using single-end sample barcoding, then pooled and co-amplified after Illumina adapter ligation. The patient repertoires were set against under 12 previously published healthy control repertoires from donors whose ages ranged from about 6 to 27 years.

The germline V gene yields KGHDR for CDR1 and SFDVKD for CDR2. V is trimmed back by 4 bases and J by 15 bases, and the junction contains 23 bases that no gene match accounts for. The CDR3 starts with the cysteine, ends with the phenylalanine, and has 17 residues. The entry retains the CDR3 DNA only, 51 bases that are in frame from base 1. General study outcomes and caveats: Direct clustering with F measure revealed strong co-clustering of samples prepared in the same batch, which led to a batch-effect correction. Significantly lower normalized Chao1 diversity was found in multiple sclerosis patients than in controls, suggesting substantial peripheral T-cell clonal expansion. The multiple sclerosis patient group was slightly younger than the control group. Patients showed significantly higher frequencies than controls for several TRBV segments, among them TRBV5-6, TRBV5-1 and TRBV20-1.

The receptor chain draws on TRBV24-1 and TRBJ2-1, with 7 junctional bases fitting TRBD2. This clonotype was obtained from a girl aged 10-17 years with multiple sclerosis. Specimen: blood. The sequenced DNA: TGTGCCACCAGTGACGGGGAGGGAAGCGGGCCCTCCTACGACCCGTTCTTC. Translated, it gives CATSDGEGSGPSYDPFF.